The rows below give T cell receptor beta chains drawn from one sample of a study of patients and donors after allogeneic stem cell transplantation. TCRdb recomputed calls from the RT-PCR reads with MiXCR, one row per CDR3 protein. The sample includes some 960,000 distinct CDR3 sequences, under 20% seen only once; the top ten take around 5.5%. Material: blood, either unsorted or a sorted T cell fraction (not recorded which). The receptors originated from a human donor who was either an allogeneic HSCT recipient or a stem cell or donor lymphocyte infusion donor (not recorded which). It is not recorded whose cells these are; they may come from a transplant donor. CDR3s include the opening cysteine and the closing phenylalanine or tryptophan. D genes are given only for firm matches. The size of a clone is reported for some rows only, either as once, few or many, or as a class for expanded clones.

cdr3_nt cdr3_aa j_call clone_size cdr3_length d_call v_call
TGTGCCAGCAGCGTAGAAGCGGGGGGCCCTCTCTACGAGCAGTACTTC CASSVEAGGPLYEQYF TRBJ2-7 . 16 TRBD2 TRBV9
TGTGCCAGCAGTGGTGGACAGCCCCAGCATTTT CASSGGQPQHF TRBJ1-5 many 11 . TRBV12-3/TRBV12-4
TGCAGTGCTACCATGACGGAGAGCGGGGCCACAGATACGCAGTATTTT CSATMTESGATDTQYF TRBJ2-3 many 16 TRBD2 TRBV20-1
TGTGCCAGCAGCTATAGGACAGGACCCACTGAGGAACTGTTTTTT CASSYRTGPTEELFF TRBJ1-4 few 15 TRBD1 TRBV7-2
TGTGCCAGTAGTATCCTAGCGGGAGGGAGAGAGACCCAGTACTTC CASSILAGGRETQYF TRBJ2-5 . 15 TRBD2 TRBV19
TGTGCCAGCAGTCCCATGGGGTACGAGCAGTACTTC CASSPMGYEQYF TRBJ2-7 many 12 . TRBV12-3/TRBV12-4
TGTGCCAGCAGTGGGGGGGAAAACTATGGCTACACCTTC CASSGGENYGYTF TRBJ1-2 many 13 . TRBV2
TGCAGCGTTCCCAGGGCGGGGGATCCGAATGAGCAGTTCTTC CSVPRAGDPNEQFF TRBJ2-1 few 14 TRBD2 TRBV29-1
TGCGCCAGCAGCCAAGATGTTAGCGGGGGGTACGAGCAGTACTTC CASSQDVSGGYEQYF TRBJ2-7 . 15 TRBD2 TRBV4-3
TGTGCCAGCAGCCAAGAGTTGAGGAAGAAGATGGACTCCTACAATGAGCAGTTCTTC CASSQELRKKMDSYNEQFF TRBJ2-1 few 19 . TRBV3-1
TGCAGTGCTAGGGGCCAATTCTCCAACGTCTATACGCAGTATTTT CSARGQFSNVYTQYF TRBJ2-3 . 15 . TRBV20-1
TGCGCCAGCAGCTTGGACGGAACCGAGCAGTACTTC CASSLDGTEQYF TRBJ2-7 . 12 . TRBV5-1
TGTGCCAGCAGTTTAAAGGGACGACAGGGCAACGAGCAGTACTTC CASSLKGRQGNEQYF TRBJ2-7 . 15 TRBD1 TRBV12-3/TRBV12-4
TGTGCCAGCATCCCTGGAGGTGGGAGGATCTCCTATAATTCACCCCTCCACTTT CASIPGGGRISYNSPLHF TRBJ1-6 . 18 . TRBV6-1
TGCGCCAGCAGCCACGACAGGGATCAGCCCCAGCATTTT CASSHDRDQPQHF TRBJ1-5 once 13 TRBD1 TRBV23-1
TGTGCCAGCAGCTCTTCCGACTGGTCGGGTCGCGAGCAGTACTTC CASSSSDWSGREQYF TRBJ2-7 . 15 . TRBV12-3/TRBV12-4
TGTGCCAGCAGCCTGGACAGGGGGCAGAACACTGAAGCTTTCTTT CASSLDRGQNTEAFF TRBJ1-1 few 15 TRBD1 TRBV28
TGTGCCAGCACTCAGGGCCACGGGGGGACCCAGTACTTC CASTQGHGGTQYF TRBJ2-5 . 13 . TRBV25-1
TGTGCCATCAGTGAGTCCGGACAGGGGGTGGAAGCTTTCTTT CAISESGQGVEAFF TRBJ1-1 . 14 TRBD1 TRBV10-3
TGTGCCAGCAGCTCTACAGGGGAATACGAGCAGTACTTC CASSSTGEYEQYF TRBJ2-7 . 13 TRBD1 TRBV4-2
TGCAGCGTTGCCCAGGGACTTACTAACTATGGCTACACCTTC CSVAQGLTNYGYTF TRBJ1-2 few 14 . TRBV29-1
TGTGCCAGCAGCTTAGCGCTACAACTAAACACCGGGGAGCTGTTTTTT CASSLALQLNTGELFF TRBJ2-2 many 16 . TRBV7-2
TGTGCCAGCAGTTTAGGAGGGAACTACGAGCAGTACTTC CASSLGGNYEQYF TRBJ2-7 many 13 . TRBV12-3/TRBV12-4
TGTGCCAGCAGCGGCACACCCCGGGACAGGGTGTCCACCTACGAGCAGTACTTC CASSGTPRDRVSTYEQYF TRBJ2-7 . 18 TRBD1 TRBV5-6
TGTGCCAGCAGCCAAGCAACTTACGAGCAGTACTTC CASSQATYEQYF TRBJ2-7 . 12 . TRBV4-2
TGTGCCAGCAGCTTAGAGGGGGGAGCTAACTATGGCTACACCTTC CASSLEGGANYGYTF TRBJ1-2 many 15 . TRBV7-2
TGTGCCATCGGGGGGCGGGCGGAGGAGCAGTTCTTC CAIGGRAEEQFF TRBJ2-1 few 12 . TRBV10-3
TGTGCCAGCAGCTTAACTCGGACTAGCGGTTACAATGAGCAGTTCTTC CASSLTRTSGYNEQFF TRBJ2-1 . 16 TRBD2 TRBV7-3
TGCGCCAGCAGCCCGTGGGGGGGGATCTACGAGCAGTACTTC CASSPWGGIYEQYF TRBJ2-7 . 14 TRBD2 TRBV4-1
TGTGCCACCCATCTAGCGGGAGTCTACAATGAGCAGTTCTTC CATHLAGVYNEQFF TRBJ2-1 many 14 TRBD2 TRBV7-2
TGTGCCAGCGGTTTGGCGGGTGAGGGCGGGGAGCTGTTTTTT CASGLAGEGGELFF TRBJ2-2 few 14 . TRBV25-1
TGTGCCAGCAGCTTGGGGGGATGGACGCCAGGAGGTGAAGCTTTCTTT CASSLGGWTPGGEAFF TRBJ1-1 . 16 . TRBV11-1
TGCGCCAGCAGTGGAAGGCCTCTGAGTCTGAATGAAAAACTGTTTTTT CASSGRPLSLNEKLFF TRBJ1-4 few 16 . TRBV5-1
TGTGCCAGCAGTTTTACAGCGAATACGCAGTATTTT CASSFTANTQYF TRBJ2-3 . 12 . TRBV12-3/TRBV12-4
TGTGCCAGCAGCTTCGACAGGGGAACTACCTACGAGCAGTACTTC CASSFDRGTTYEQYF TRBJ2-7 few 15 TRBD1 TRBV11-2
TGCAGTGCCTCGGGACAGGGGGCCAAAATCTATGGCTACACCTTC CSASGQGAKIYGYTF TRBJ1-2 . 15 TRBD1 TRBV20-1
TGTGCCAGCAGCTTAAGGGGGGGCTCTAACACCGGGGAGCTGTTTTTT CASSLRGGSNTGELFF TRBJ2-2 few 16 . TRBV7-3
TGTGCCAGCAGATCAAAAACAGGGGGCTTTGGCTACACCTTC CASRSKTGGFGYTF TRBJ1-2 few 14 TRBD1 TRBV11-3
TGCGCCAGCAGCCAATTCCAACTAGCGGGGGATAGAGAGCAGTACTTC CASSQFQLAGDREQYF TRBJ2-7 once 16 TRBD2 TRBV4-1
TGTGCCAGCAGCATGACTAGCGTAGGTCAAGAGACCCAGTACTTC CASSMTSVGQETQYF TRBJ2-5 . 15 TRBD2 TRBV7-6
TGTGCCAGCAGTTTACTAGCGGGGGGGCCGGGCACAGATACGCAGTATTTT CASSLLAGGPGTDTQYF TRBJ2-3 few 17 TRBD2 TRBV12-3/TRBV12-4
TGTGCCAGCAGCTTAGGCAGGCGACAGAACACCGGGGAGCTGTTTTTT CASSLGRRQNTGELFF TRBJ2-2 many 16 . TRBV7-2
TGTGCCAGCAGTTTAGGGACAGGACCAGATACGCAGTATTTT CASSLGTGPDTQYF TRBJ2-3 . 14 TRBD1 TRBV12-3/TRBV12-4
TGTGCCAGCAGCCAAGGAGCGGGAGGGCCTTCAGATACGCAGTATTTT CASSQGAGGPSDTQYF TRBJ2-3 few 16 TRBD2 TRBV4-2
TGCGCCAGCAGCTTGTTCGGGAACGCAAACTACGAGCAGTACTTC CASSLFGNANYEQYF TRBJ2-7 few 15 . TRBV5-1
TGCGCCAGCAGCCAAGATATGTCACAGGGGGCCGTGGGTGAGCAGTTCTTC CASSQDMSQGAVGEQFF TRBJ2-1 . 17 TRBD1 TRBV4-1
TGTGCCAGCAGCGTACAAGCGGGGGGGCCTGGGGCCAACGTCCTGACTTTC CASSVQAGGPGANVLTF TRBJ2-6 few 17 TRBD2 TRBV9
TGTGCCAGCAGTTCCTGGACAGGGGGCGATGGCTACACCTTC CASSSWTGGDGYTF TRBJ1-2 . 14 TRBD1 TRBV27
TGCGCCAGCAGCCTAAGGCAGGATAGCGGGTACAGCTACAATGAGCAGTTCTTC CASSLRQDSGYSYNEQFF TRBJ2-1 . 18 TRBD2 TRBV4-1
TGCGCCAGCAGCTTGTCCGGTGTTGCTATTGAAGCTTTCTTT CASSLSGVAIEAFF TRBJ1-1 few 14 . TRBV5-1